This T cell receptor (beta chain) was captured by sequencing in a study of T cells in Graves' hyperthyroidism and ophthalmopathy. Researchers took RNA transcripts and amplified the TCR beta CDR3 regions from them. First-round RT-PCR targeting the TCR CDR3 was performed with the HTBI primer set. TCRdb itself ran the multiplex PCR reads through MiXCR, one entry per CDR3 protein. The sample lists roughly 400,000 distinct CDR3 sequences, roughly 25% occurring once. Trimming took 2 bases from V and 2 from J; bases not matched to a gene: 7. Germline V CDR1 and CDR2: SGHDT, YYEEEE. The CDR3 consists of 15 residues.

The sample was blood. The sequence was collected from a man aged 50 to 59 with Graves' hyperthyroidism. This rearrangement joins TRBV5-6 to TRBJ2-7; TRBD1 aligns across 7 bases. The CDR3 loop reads CASSFTGTVTYEQYF. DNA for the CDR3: TGTGCCAGCAGCTTTACCGGGACAGTAACCTACGAGCAGTACTTC.